This passage covers 20 T cell receptor beta chains from one sample sequenced in a study of response to subunit inactivated influenza vaccine. TCRdb recomputed calls from the RT-PCR reads with MiXCR, one row per CDR3 protein. The sample carries roughly 570,000 distinct CDR3 sequences, 13% recorded once. The sample consisted of PBMCs from blood, taken roughly 45 days after vaccination. These receptors were collected from a man aged 50-59 years who received an inactivated influenza vaccine.

This clonotype was counted only a few times. The genes are TRBV7-9 and TRBJ2-6; D unclear. Per germline, CDR1 SEHNR and CDR2 FQNEAQ (reference sequence). The CDR3 has 15 amino acids. V lost 8 bases, J lost 0 bases, and 11 bases lay in between. CDR3: CASRPALSGANVLTF. The DNA of the CDR3 is TGTGCCAGCCGGCCAGCCCTCTCTGGGGCCAACGTCCTGACTTTC.

This clonotype has more than one count but fewer than ten. Its ends do not fully match the called genes, so a read error is possible. The chain links TRBV27 to TRBJ1-2; D is ambiguous. CDR1 and CDR2 (germline): MNHEY, SMNVEV (reference sequence). This CDR3 has 8 amino acids. CDR3 loop: CASSGPLF. As DNA, the CDR3 is TGTGCCAGCAGTGGCCCTTTATTC.

The CDR3 sequence: CASSYGTISYEQYF. Written as DNA, the CDR3 is TGTGCCAGCAGTTACGGGACTATTTCCTACGAGCAGTACTTC. The V call is TRBV6-5, the J call TRBJ2-7; 7 positions agree with TRBD2. Germline lookup yields CDR1 MNHEY and CDR2 SVGAGI. This CDR3 is 14 amino acids long. V was clipped by 2 bases and J by 1 base; unmatched bases: 2.

This clonotype was counted only a few times. The chain combines TRBV27 with TRBJ2-5, with D uncertain. The germline V gene has CDR1 MNHEY and CDR2 SMNVEV (reference sequence). The V gene lost 2 bases and the J gene lost 4 bases, with 5 bases spanning the gap. CDR3 length: 12 residues. This chain's CDR3 is CASSLNPETQYF. CDR3 DNA: TGTGCCAGCAGTTTAAATCCAGAGACCCAGTACTTC.

This clonotype was observed many times. This chain uses TRBV29-1 with TRBJ2-7; TRBD2 matches at 10 bases. Germline-derived CDR1 and CDR2 are SQVTM and ANQGSEA. This CDR3 is 13 amino acids long. Trimming removed 2 bases from V and 3 bases from J; junction bases left unmatched: 1. The CDR3 sequence is CSVEPSGGYEQYF. CDR3 DNA: TGCAGCGTTGAACCTAGCGGGGGCTACGAGCAGTACTTC.

The chain couples TRBV5-5 to TRBJ1-1; D not certain. The CDR3 loop spans 15 amino acids. CDR1 and CDR2 from the germline V gene are SGHKS and YYEKEE (reference sequence). V was clipped by 1 base and J by 0 bases, with 10 bases between them. The CDR3 nucleotides read TGTGCCAGCAGCTTGCAGGCAGGCATGAACACTGAAGCTTTCTTT. Translated: CASSLQAGMNTEAFF.

The V call is TRBV27, the J call TRBJ2-7; the D gene could be TRBD1 or TRBD2 (6 bases each). The length of the CDR3 is 14 residues. Between the trimmed V and J ends, which lost 8 bases and 3 bases, there was a span of 17 bases. The germline gives CDR1 MNHEY, CDR2 SMNVEV (reference sequence). The DNA for the CDR3 is TGTGCCAGCGGCCTTCCCAGGGGAGGCTACGAGCAGTACTTC. This sequence encodes CASGLPRGGYEQYF.

This clonotype was counted only a few times. The gene calls are TRBV29-1 and TRBJ2-7; D remains unclear. Trimming took 4 bases from V and 6 from J, leaving 10 bases between them. This CDR3 is built from 11 residues. From germline, CDR1 is SQVTM and CDR2 ANQGSEA. In DNA, the CDR3 is TGCAGCGTTGTACGCCAGACCGAGCAGTACTTC. Translated, it gives CSVVRQTEQYF.

Only a few counts were recorded for this clonotype. V and J are TRBV4-3 and TRBJ2-3; D ambiguous. V was shortened by 0 bases and J by 6 bases, with 10 bases between the two germline ends. The germline V gene encodes CDR1 LGHNA and CDR2 YSLEER. This CDR3 is 14 amino acids long. Written as DNA, the CDR3 is TGCGCCAGCAGCCAAGAGGATCCCCCGGATACGCAGTATTTT. Its protein is CASSQEDPPDTQYF.

V usage is TRBV7-8 and J usage is TRBJ2-5; D is unclear. Germline V gene lookup returns CDR1 SGHVS and CDR2 FQNEAQ. The CDR3 sequence is 14 residues long. V gave up 0 bases and J gave up 2 bases, with 7 bases separating them. The CDR3 sequence is CASSLAPAQETQYF. For the CDR3, the DNA is TGTGCCAGCAGCTTAGCCCCCGCTCAAGAGACCCAGTACTTC.

This clonotype showed up just a few times. The chain uses TRBV5-6 and TRBJ2-2; D could derive from TRBD1 or TRBD2 (5 bases each). CDR1 and CDR2 (germline): SGHDT, YYEEEE. Trimming removed 0 bases from V and 7 bases from J, with 13 bases in between. The CDR3 is made up of 15 amino acids. The chain's CDR3 is CASSLAPGSGGELFF. DNA for the CDR3: TGTGCCAGCAGCTTGGCACCAGGGAGCGGCGGGGAGCTGTTTTTT.

This clonotype was seen ten or more times. The V gene is TRBV5-5, the J gene TRBJ1-5; D is ambiguous. This CDR3 has 14 amino acids. In germline, CDR1 is SGHKS, CDR2 YYEKEE (reference sequence). The germline V and J ends were trimmed by 2 bases and 1 base, with 7 bases remaining between them. The CDR3 loop is CASSLTDSNQPQHF. The CDR3 DNA is TGTGCCAGCAGCTTAACAGACAGCAATCAGCCCCAGCATTTT.

This clonotype occurred a few times. The rearrangement joins TRBV9 to TRBJ2-5; D is ambiguous. The germline V and J ends were trimmed by 0 bases and 5 bases, with 8 bases remaining between them. CDR3 length: 13 residues. CDR1 and CDR2 from the germline V gene are SGDLS and YYNGEE. In DNA form, the CDR3 reads TGTGCCAGCAGCGTAGCTCGTCAGGAGACCCAGTACTTC. As protein: CASSVARQETQYF.

V and J are TRBV25-1 and TRBJ2-5; 7 bases agree with TRBD2. Per germline, CDR1 MGHDK and CDR2 SYGVNS. The CDR3 loop spans 16 amino acids. Trimming cost V 4 bases and J 9 bases; bases outside gene matches: 17. The CDR3 DNA reads TGTGCCAGCAGTGGGGGGGGACGGACGCCCGGAGCGTCCCAGTACTTC. It encodes CASSGGGRTPGASQYF.

This clonotype was detected a few times. The genes are TRBV12-3 or TRBV12-4 and TRBJ1-1; perhaps TRBD1 as D (6 bases). With 8 bases removed from V and 1 base from J, the gap between germline ends came to 14 bases. There are 14 residues in the CDR3. In DNA, the CDR3 is TGTGCCAGCGGGGAGGGGGGCCGGAACACTGAAGCTTTCTTT. This codes for CASGEGGRNTEAFF.

This clonotype was observed a few times. The V gene is TRBV28, the J gene TRBJ2-7; TRBD2 matches 7 bases. The CDR3 has 15 residues. With 3 bases clipped from V and 6 bases from J, the junction kept 11 bases outside the gene matches. From germline, CDR1 is MDHEN and CDR2 SYDVKM. The CDR3 DNA reads TGTGCCAGCAGTTTTGGGTTAGCGGGCACGGTCGAGCAGTACTTC. This gives the protein CASSFGLAGTVEQYF.

V usage is TRBV3-1 and J usage is TRBJ2-6; D is unclear. This CDR3 contains 17 residues. The V gene's germline CDR1 is LGHDT and CDR2 YNNKEL (reference sequence). Trimming shortened V by 1 base and J by 0 bases, and 10 bases separated the two germline ends. CDR3 in amino acids: CASSQVYSPSGANVLTF. The CDR3 bases are TGTGCCAGCAGCCAAGTATACAGCCCCTCTGGGGCCAACGTCCTGACTTTC.

This clonotype was seen a handful of times. J is TRBJ2-1 and V is TRBV7-2, with D uncertain. V dropped 1 base and J dropped 2 bases, with 9 bases sitting between them. CDR1 is SGHTA and CDR2 is FQGNSA in the germline V gene. The CDR3 runs to 15 residues. In nucleotides, the CDR3 is TGTGCCAGCAGCTTAGGTAGGGCCACCTACAATGAGCAGTTCTTC. Its translation is CASSLGRATYNEQFF.

This clonotype was observed many times. The V gene is TRBV20-1, the J gene TRBJ2-1; 7 bases map to TRBD1. The CDR3 runs to 14 residues. CDR1 DFQATT and CDR2 SNEGSKA come from the germline V gene (reference sequence). V shed 3 bases and J 12 bases; nucleotides not matched to a gene: 14. Here the CDR3 reads CSASATDKGAGQFF. The CDR3 coding sequence is TGCAGTGCTAGCGCAACCGACAAGGGGGCAGGGCAGTTCTTC.

Only a few counts were recorded for this clonotype. This rearrangement joins TRBV28 to TRBJ2-7, with 8 bases aligning to TRBD1. Germline CDR1 is MDHEN and CDR2 is SYDVKM. The CDR3 is made up of 15 amino acids. V lost 5 bases and J lost 3; bases outside the gene matches: 9. CDR3 DNA: TGTGCCAGCAGTCCTGGGGGGACAGGACACTACGAGCAGTACTTC. Its translation: CASSPGGTGHYEQYF.